Sequencing of this T cell receptor (beta chain) was carried out in a study of T cells in Graves' hyperthyroidism and ophthalmopathy. Across the whole study: The blood sample was taken at first diagnosis, before treatment began.

Authors of the study amplified TCR beta CDR3 regions from RNA transcripts. First-round RT-PCR of the TCR CDR3 relied on the HTBI primer set. TCRdb re-analysed the multiplex PCR reads in MiXCR, keeping a single row per CDR3 protein. Here the sample spans fewer than 750,000 distinct CDR3 sequences, about 14% being singletons. The CDR3 consists of 13 residues. Trimming took off 7 bases at V and 4 bases at J, with 12 bases between the two ends. Germline CDR1 is MDHEN and CDR2 is SYDVKM. Ophthalmopathy patients had Clinical Activity Score at least 3, NOSPECS grade at least 4, duration under 3 months. It was uncontrolled infection, other autoimmune disease, pregnancy or lactation that excluded patients. This clonotype was counted many times.

This sequence originates from a woman aged 45-59 years with Graves' ophthalmopathy. The gene calls are TRBV28 and TRBJ2-3, with D possibly TRBD2 on 6 matching bases. The material sequenced was blood. DNA of the CDR3: TGTGCCAGCAAGGACGGGAGCGCAGATACGCAGTATTTT. This codes for CASKDGSADTQYF.